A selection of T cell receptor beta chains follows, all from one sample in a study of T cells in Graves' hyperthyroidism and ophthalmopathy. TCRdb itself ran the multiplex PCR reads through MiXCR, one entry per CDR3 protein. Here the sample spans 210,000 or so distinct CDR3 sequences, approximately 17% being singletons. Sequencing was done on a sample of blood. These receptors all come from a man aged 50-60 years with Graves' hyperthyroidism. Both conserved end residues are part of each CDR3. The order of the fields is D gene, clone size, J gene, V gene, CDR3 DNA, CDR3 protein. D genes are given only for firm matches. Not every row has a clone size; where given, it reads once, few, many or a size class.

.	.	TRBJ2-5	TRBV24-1	TGTGCCACCAGTGAGACCGGGACGATCGAGACCCAGTACTTC	CATSETGTIETQYF
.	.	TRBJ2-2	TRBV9	TGTGCCAGCAGCGTAGTTTGGGGCGGGGAGCTGTTTTTT	CASSVVWGGELFF
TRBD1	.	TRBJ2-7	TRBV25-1	TGTGCCAGCTCAGGTGGGGACAGGGACCACGAGCAGTACTTC	CASSGGDRDHEQYF
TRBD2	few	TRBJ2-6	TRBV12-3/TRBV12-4	TGTGCCAGCAGCCCCGGCGGGAGGGGGGCCAACGTCCTGACTTTC	CASSPGGRGANVLTF
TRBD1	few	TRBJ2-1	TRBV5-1	TGCGCCAGCAGCCCGGGACAGGGTGGACTCAGTGAGCAGTTCTTC	CASSPGQGGLSEQFF
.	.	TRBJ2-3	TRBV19	TGTGCCAGGGACTCTTGCGGCCAACCAAATACGCAGTATTTT	CARDSCGQPNTQYF
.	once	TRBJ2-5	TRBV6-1	TGTGCCAGCAAGGTTCAAGCCAGAGAGACCCAGTACTTC	CASKVQARETQYF
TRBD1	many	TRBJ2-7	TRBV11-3	TGTGCCAGCAGCTCCAGGGGGCACTCCTACGAGCAGTACTTC	CASSSRGHSYEQYF
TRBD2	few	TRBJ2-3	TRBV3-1	TGTGCCAGCAGCCAGAGCGGGATTGATACGCAGTATTTT	CASSQSGIDTQYF
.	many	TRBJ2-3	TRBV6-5	TGTGCCAGCAGTTACTCGGCGGGGAAAGGTTCAGATACGCAGTATTTT	CASSYSAGKGSDTQYF
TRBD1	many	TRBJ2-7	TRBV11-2	TGTGCCAGCAGCTTAGTGGGACAGGGTACGTGGCAGTACTTC	CASSLVGQGTWQYF
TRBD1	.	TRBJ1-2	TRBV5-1	TGCGCCAGCAGCTTGCAGGGGGCGATCACCTATGGCTACACCTTC	CASSLQGAITYGYTF
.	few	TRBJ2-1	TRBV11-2	TGTGCCAGCAGGCGCCTACGAGGGAGGACAAGCAATGAGCAGTTCTTC	CASRRLRGRTSNEQFF
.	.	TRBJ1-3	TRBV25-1	TGTGCCAGCAGTGACTACCGGAACACCATATATTTT	CASSDYRNTIYF
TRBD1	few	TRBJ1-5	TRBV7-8	TGTGCCAGCAGCTTCGACAGGGGACCCCAGCATTTT	CASSFDRGPQHF
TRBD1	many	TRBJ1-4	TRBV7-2	TGTGCCAGCAGCTTCGGACAGGGTACTGTTGAAAAACTGTTTTTT	CASSFGQGTVEKLFF
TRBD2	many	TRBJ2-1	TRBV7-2	TGTGCCAGCAGCAGACTAGCGGGAGGGAACAATGAGCAGTTCTTC	CASSRLAGGNNEQFF
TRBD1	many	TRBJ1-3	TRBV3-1	TGTGCCAGCAGCCAAGGGACAGGATCAAGTGGAAACACCATATATTTT	CASSQGTGSSGNTIYF
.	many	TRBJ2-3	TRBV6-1	TGTGCCAGCAGTGAAATGTCAGGAACCTACCTCAGCACAGATACGCAGTATTTT	CASSEMSGTYLSTDTQYF